This T cell receptor (beta chain) is from a study of T cell repertoires in cytomegalovirus infection. Study details: Used in the study were CMV epitopes, some recently identified and HLA-C-restricted, others well-studied and HLA-B-restricted.

TCRdb passed the reads through MiXCR, listing each CDR3 protein once. The table records about 830,000 distinct CDR3 sequences, around a third of them present only once. The V end was cut by 3 bases, the J end by 1 base, with 11 bases between. The germline gives CDR1 SGHDT, CDR2 YYEEEE. The length of the CDR3 is 15 residues. Findings and limits, study-wide: Cumulative frequency (of public TCR beta family members) identified carriers of CMV plus the relevant HLA. The response measured ex vivo was dominated by TCR beta clonotypes (HLA-C-restricted and CMV-specific).

In this sample, this clonotype turned up a few times. Antigen unknown. The V and J genes are TRBV5-6 and TRBJ1-5; possible D gene TRBD1, 5 bases. The specimen was cultured CD8+ T cells from PBMCs, collected from culture after CMV antigen stimulation. This receptor was identified in a human donor in good health (CMV status not recorded). Some clones in this sample may be carry-over from other donors' samples. The CDR3 loop reads CASSWGGGSNQPQHF. For the CDR3, the DNA is TGTGCCAGCAGCTGGGGGGGAGGAAGCAATCAGCCCCAGCATTTT.